This T cell receptor beta chain derives from a study of regulatory dendritic cells for organ transplantation. Assay used: immunoSEQ multiplex PCR; TCRdb lists only in-frame clones, some missing. The sample records about 12,000 clones, just under 80% being singletons. The study's findings and limits: Regulatory dendritic cells appeared to expand memory CD8+ clones less than mature ones. Naive T cells showed high diversity, memory cells less, memory CD8+ least.

Allogeneic regulatory or mature dendritic cells were co-cultured for approximately 5 days with CFSE-labeled sorted T cells at 1:10. CD4+ or CD8+ T cells were sorted as naive CD45RA+ or memory CD45RO+. Concerning this clone itself: No antigen is known for it.

The specimen was naive CD8+ T cells from blood cultured with regulatory dendritic cells. The sample's subset: CD45RA+ naive T cells. The sequence derives from a human donor in good health.

CDR3 nucleotide sequence: TGTGCCAGCAGCCAAGCGGGGGGGGCTTGGGGCTACACCTTC. Its protein is CASSQAGGAWGYTF. The V gene is TRBV4-2, the J gene TRBJ1-2; a weak D match, TRBD1 (6 bases). CDR1 is LGHNA, CDR2 YNFKEQ, per germline. The CDR3 is 14 amino acids. Trimming stripped 1 base from V and 8 bases from J, with 14 bases between.